This T cell receptor (beta chain) derives from a study of T cell repertoires in cytomegalovirus infection. Study summary: CMV infection together with matching HLA type was indicated by public TCR beta signatures.

This clonotype has ten or more counts. No antigen is known for it. V lost 0 bases and J lost 0, with 6 bases in between. Germline V gene lookup returns CDR1 SGHTA and CDR2 FQGNSA. CDR3 length equals 15 residues. Study-level points and caveats: The response measured ex vivo was dominated by TCR beta clonotypes (HLA-C-restricted and CMV-specific). Summed frequency of shared TCR beta families picked out CMV carriers who also had the relevant HLA.

Using its own MiXCR run on the reads, TCRdb lists one record per CDR3 protein. The sample has around 94,000 distinct CDR3 sequences, 16% seen once. The source material was PBMCs. This rearrangement joins TRBV7-2 to TRBJ2-1, with unresolved D. The TCR comes from a human donor in good health (CMV status not recorded). Some clones in this sample may be carry-over from other donors' samples. The CDR3 reads CASSLAASSYNEQFF. In DNA, the CDR3 is TGTGCCAGCAGCTTAGCTGCCAGCTCCTACAATGAGCAGTTCTTC.